This TCR beta chain was sequenced for a study of shared clonotypes between healthy human individuals. Overall study: The cohort had two women and a few men, ages 18 to 49. Points from the study as a whole: Only blood underwent sampling, and tissue repertoires likely differ. Sequencing depth was expected to influence donor clonotype sharing.

Repertoires were generated with immunoSEQ multiplex PCR, while TCRdb's copy carries only in-frame clones and drops some. The sample includes about 480,000 clones, 79% of them seen just once. This clone was found once. Its target is not known. V was shortened by 0 bases and J by 0 bases, with 11 bases between the two germline ends. This CDR3 is 17 amino acids long. CDR1 is SGHTA, CDR2 FQGTGA, per germline. Donors were healthy HIV-negative adults without recent acute infections or vaccinations. This sequence originates from a woman in her thirties or forties in good health. Some clones in this sample may be carry-over from other donors' samples. The sample comprised PBMCs. V is TRBV7-3 and J is TRBJ2-2, with D possibly being TRBD2 (5 bases). The CDR3: CASSLTPRGANTGELFF. The CDR3 nucleotides are TGTGCCAGCAGCTTAACCCCCCGGGGAGCGAACACCGGGGAGCTGTTTTTT.